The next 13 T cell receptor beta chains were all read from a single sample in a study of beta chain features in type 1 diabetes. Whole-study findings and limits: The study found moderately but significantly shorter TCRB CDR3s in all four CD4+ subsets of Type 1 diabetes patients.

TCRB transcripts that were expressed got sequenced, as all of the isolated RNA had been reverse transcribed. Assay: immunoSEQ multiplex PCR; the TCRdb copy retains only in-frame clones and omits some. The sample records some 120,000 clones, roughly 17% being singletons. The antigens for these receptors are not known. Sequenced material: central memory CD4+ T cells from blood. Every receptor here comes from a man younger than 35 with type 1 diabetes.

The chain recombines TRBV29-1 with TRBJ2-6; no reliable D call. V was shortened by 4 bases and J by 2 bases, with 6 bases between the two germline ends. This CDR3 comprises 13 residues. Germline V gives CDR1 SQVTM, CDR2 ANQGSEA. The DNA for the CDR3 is TGCAGCGTTGCTCCTCCTGGGGCCAACGTCCTGACTTTC. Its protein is CSVAPPGANVLTF. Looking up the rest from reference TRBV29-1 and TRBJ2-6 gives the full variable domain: SAVISQKPSRDICQRGTSLTIQCQVDSQVTMMFWYRQQPGQSLTLIATANQGSEATYESGFVIDKFPISRPNLTFSTLTVSNMSPEDSSIYLCSVAPPGANVLTFGAGSRLTVL.

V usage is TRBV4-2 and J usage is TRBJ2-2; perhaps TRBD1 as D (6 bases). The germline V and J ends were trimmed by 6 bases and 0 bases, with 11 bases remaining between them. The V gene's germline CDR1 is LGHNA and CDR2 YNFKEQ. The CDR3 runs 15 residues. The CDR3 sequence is CASRRTGSNTGELFF. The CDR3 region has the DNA TGTGCCAGCAGGCGAACAGGGTCGAACACCGGGGAGCTGTTTTTT.

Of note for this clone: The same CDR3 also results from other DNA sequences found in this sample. The chain's CDR3 is CASSWGPPGLAKNIQYF. In DNA form, the CDR3 reads TGCGCCAGCAGCTGGGGCCCCCCCGGACTAGCCAAAAACATTCAGTACTTC. The chain couples TRBV5-1 to TRBJ2-4; either TRBD1 or TRBD2 may fit D (5 bases each). Germline-derived CDR1 and CDR2 are SGHRS and YFSETQ. This CDR3 comprises 17 residues. The V and J ends lost 3 bases and 0 bases respectively, with 16 bases between them.

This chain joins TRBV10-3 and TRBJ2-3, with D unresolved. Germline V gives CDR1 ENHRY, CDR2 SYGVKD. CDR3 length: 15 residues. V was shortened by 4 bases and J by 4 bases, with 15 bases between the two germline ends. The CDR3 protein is CAISAETTSPDTQYF. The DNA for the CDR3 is TGTGCCATCAGTGCAGAGACCACCTCGCCAGATACGCAGTATTTT.

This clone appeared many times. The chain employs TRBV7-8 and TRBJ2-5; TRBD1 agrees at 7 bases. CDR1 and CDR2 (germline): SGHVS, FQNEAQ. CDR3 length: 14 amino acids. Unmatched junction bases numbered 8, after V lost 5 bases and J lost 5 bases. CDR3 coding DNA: TGTGCCAGCAGCCCTGGACAGGCCGGGGAGACCCAGTACTTC. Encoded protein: CASSPGQAGETQYF. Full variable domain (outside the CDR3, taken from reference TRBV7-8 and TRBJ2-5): GAGVSQSPRYKVAKRGQDVALRCDPISGHVSLFWYQQALGQGPEFLTYFQNEAQLDKSGLPSDRFFAERPEGSVSTLKIQRTQQEDSAVYLCASSPGQAGETQYFGPGTRLLVL.

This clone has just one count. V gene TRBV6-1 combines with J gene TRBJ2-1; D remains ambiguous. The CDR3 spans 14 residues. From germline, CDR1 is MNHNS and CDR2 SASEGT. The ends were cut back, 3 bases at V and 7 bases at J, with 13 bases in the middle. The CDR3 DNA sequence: TGTGCCAGCAGTGACGGCGCCCGCCAGAATGAGCAGTTCTTC. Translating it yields CASSDGARQNEQFF.

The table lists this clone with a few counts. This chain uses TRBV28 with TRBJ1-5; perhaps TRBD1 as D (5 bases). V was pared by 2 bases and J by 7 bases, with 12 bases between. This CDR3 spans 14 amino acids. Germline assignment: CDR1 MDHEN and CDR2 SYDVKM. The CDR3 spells CASSLSSGGQPQHF. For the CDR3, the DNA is TGTGCCAGCAGTTTAAGTAGTGGGGGACAGCCCCAGCATTTT.

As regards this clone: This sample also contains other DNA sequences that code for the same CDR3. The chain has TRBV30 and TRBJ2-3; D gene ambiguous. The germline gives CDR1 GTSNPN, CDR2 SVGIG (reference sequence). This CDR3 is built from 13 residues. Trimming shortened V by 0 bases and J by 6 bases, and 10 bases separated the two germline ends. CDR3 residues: CAWSVRERDTQYF. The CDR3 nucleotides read TGTGCCTGGAGTGTACGAGAGAGGGATACGCAGTATTTT.

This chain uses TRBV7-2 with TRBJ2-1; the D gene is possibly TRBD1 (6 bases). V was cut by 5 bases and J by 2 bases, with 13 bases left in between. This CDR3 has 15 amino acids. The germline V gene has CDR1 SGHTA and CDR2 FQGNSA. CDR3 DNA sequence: TGTGCCAGCAGCCCAAGAGGGGGTGCCTACAATGAGCAGTTCTTC. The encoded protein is CASSPRGGAYNEQFF.

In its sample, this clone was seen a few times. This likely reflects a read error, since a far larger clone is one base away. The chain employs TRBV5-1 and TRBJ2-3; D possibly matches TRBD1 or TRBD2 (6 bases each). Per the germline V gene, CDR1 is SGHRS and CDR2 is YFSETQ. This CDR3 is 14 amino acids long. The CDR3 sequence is CASRTGTRTDTLYF. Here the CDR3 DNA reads TGCGCCAGTAGAACAGGGACTCGAACAGATACGCTGTATTTT.

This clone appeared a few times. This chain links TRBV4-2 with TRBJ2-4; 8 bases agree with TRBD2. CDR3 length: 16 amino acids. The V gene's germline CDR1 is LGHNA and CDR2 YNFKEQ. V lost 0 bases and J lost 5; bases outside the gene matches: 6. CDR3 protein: CASSQDTGTRENIQYF. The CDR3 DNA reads TGTGCCAGCAGCCAAGATACGGGGACTAGAGAAAACATTCAGTACTTC.

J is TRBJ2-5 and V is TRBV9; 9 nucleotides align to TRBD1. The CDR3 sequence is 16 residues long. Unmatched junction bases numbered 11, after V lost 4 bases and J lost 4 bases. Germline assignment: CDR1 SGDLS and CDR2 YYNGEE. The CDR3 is CASSYAPQGAGETQYF. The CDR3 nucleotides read TGTGCCAGCAGCTATGCACCACAGGGGGCCGGAGAGACCCAGTACTTC.

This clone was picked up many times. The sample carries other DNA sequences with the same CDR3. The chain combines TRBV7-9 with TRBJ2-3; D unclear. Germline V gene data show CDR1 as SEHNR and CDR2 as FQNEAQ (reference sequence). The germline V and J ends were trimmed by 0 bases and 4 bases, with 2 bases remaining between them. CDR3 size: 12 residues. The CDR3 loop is CASSLAADTQYF. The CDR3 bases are TGTGCCAGCAGCTTAGCGGCAGATACGCAGTATTTT. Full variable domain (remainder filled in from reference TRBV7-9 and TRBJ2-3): DTGVSQNPRHKITKRGQNVTFRCDPISEHNRLYWYRQTLGQGPEFLTYFQNEAQLEKSRLLSDRFSAERPKGSFSTLEIQRTEQGDSAMYLCASSLAADTQYFGPGTRLTVL.